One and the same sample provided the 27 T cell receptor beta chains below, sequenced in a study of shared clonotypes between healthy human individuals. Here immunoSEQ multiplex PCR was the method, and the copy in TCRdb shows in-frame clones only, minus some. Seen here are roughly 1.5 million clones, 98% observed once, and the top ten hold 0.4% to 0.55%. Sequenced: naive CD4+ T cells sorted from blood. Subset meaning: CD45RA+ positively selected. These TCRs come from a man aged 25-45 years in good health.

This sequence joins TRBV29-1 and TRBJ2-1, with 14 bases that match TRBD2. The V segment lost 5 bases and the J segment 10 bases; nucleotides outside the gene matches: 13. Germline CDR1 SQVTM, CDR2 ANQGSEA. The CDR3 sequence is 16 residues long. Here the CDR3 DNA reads TGCAGCGTTCATACCGCCGGGACTAGCGGGAGATACGAGCAGTTCTTC. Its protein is CSVHTAGTSGRYEQFF.

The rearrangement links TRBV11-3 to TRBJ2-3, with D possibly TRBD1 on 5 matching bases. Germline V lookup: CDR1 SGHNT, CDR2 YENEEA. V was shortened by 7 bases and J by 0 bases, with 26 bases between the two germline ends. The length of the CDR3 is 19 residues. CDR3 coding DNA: TGTGCCAGCACCCACTTTGGTTCAACAGGCGCCCTTAGCACAGATACGCAGTATTTT. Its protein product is CASTHFGSTGALSTDTQYF.

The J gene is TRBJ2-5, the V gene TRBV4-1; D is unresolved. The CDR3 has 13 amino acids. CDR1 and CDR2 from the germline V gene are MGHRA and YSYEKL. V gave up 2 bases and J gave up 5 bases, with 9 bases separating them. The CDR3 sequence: CASSQLVRETQYF. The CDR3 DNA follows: TGCGCCAGCAGCCAACTAGTCCGTGAGACCCAGTACTTC.

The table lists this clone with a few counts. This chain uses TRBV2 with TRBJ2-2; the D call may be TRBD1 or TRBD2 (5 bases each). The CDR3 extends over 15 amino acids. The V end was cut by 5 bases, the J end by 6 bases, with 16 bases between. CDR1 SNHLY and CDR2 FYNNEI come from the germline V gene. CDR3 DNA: TGTGCCAGCAGTTCGGAGGAGTTGGGGGCCGGGGAGCTGTTTTTT. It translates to CASSSEELGAGELFF.

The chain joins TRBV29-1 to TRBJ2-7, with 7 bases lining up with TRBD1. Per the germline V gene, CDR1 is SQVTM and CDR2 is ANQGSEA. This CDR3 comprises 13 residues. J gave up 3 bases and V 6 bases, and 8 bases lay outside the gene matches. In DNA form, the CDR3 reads TGCAGCGTCTCGGGACAGAGCGGCTACGAGCAGTACTTC. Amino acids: CSVSGQSGYEQYF.

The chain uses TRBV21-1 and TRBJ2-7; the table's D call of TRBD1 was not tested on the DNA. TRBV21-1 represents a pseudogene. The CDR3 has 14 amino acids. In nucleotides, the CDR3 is TGTGCCAGCAGAGAAAGGTTGGACAGGGCGGAGCAGTACTTC. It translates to CASRERLDRAEQYF.

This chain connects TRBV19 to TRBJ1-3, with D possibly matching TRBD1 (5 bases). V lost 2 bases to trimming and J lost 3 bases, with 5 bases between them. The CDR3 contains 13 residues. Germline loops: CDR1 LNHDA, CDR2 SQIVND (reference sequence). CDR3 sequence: CASSIRGGNTIYF. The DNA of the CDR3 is TGTGCCAGTAGTATAAGGGGTGGAAACACCATATATTTT. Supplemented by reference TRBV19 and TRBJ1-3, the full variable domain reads DGGITQSPKYLFRKEGQNVTLSCEQNLNHDAMYWYRQDPGQGLRLIYYSQIVNDFQKGDIAEGYSVSREKKESFPLTVTSAQKNPTAFYLCASSIRGGNTIYFGEGSWLTVV.

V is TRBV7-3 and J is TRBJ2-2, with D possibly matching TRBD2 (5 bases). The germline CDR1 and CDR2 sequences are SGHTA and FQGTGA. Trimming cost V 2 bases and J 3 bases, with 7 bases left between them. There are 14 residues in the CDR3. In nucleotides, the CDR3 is TGTGCCAGCAGCTTAGCACTAGACACCGGGGAGCTGTTTTTT. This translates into CASSLALDTGELFF.

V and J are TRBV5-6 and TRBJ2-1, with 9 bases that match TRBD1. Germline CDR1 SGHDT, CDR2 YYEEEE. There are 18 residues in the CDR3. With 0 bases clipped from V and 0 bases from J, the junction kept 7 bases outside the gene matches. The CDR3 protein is CASSLAGKTGGSYNEQFF. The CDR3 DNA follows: TGTGCCAGCAGCTTGGCCGGCAAGACAGGGGGCTCCTACAATGAGCAGTTCTTC.

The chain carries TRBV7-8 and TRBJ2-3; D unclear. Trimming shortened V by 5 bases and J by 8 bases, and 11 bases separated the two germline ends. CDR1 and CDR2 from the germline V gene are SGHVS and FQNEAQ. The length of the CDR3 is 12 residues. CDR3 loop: CASSPPSPTQYF. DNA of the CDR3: TGTGCCAGCAGCCCCCCTTCCCCTACGCAGTATTTT.

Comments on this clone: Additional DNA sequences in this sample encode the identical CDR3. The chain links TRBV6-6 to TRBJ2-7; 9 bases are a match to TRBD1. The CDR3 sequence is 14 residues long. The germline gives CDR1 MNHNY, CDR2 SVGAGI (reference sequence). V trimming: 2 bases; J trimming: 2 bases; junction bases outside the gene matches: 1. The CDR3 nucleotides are TGTGCCAGCAGTTACAGGGACAGGGCCTACGAGCAGTACTTC. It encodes CASSYRDRAYEQYF.

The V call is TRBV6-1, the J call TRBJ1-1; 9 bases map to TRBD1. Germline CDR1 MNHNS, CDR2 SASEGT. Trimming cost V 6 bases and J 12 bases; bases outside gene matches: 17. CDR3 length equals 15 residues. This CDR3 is CASSRDRATSVGSFF. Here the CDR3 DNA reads TGTGCCAGCAGCCGGGACAGGGCCACGTCGGTCGGGTCTTTCTTT.

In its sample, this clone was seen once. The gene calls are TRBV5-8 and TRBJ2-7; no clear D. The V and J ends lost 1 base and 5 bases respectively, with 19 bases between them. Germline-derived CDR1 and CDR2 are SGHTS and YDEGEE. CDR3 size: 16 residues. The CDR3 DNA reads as TGTGCCAGCAGCTTGCCGCGCGCGTGGTCTGGGGACGAGCAGTACTTC. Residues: CASSLPRAWSGDEQYF.

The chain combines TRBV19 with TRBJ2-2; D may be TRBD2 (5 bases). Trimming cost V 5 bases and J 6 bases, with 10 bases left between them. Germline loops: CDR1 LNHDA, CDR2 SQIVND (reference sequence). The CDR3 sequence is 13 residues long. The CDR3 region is CASSLLRAGELFF. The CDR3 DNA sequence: TGTGCCAGTAGTCTGTTGAGGGCCGGGGAGCTGTTTTTT.

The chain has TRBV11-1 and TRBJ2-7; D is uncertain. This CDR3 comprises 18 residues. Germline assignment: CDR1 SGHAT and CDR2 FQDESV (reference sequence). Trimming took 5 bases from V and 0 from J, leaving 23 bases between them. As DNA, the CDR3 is TGTGCCAGCAGCCCCACGGAATCGGCTCCGGTACCCTCCTACGAGCAGTACTTC. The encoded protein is CASSPTESAPVPSYEQYF.

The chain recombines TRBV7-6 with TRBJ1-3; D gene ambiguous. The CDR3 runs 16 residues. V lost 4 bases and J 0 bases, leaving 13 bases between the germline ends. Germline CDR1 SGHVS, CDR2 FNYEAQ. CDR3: CASSYKPDGSGNTIYF. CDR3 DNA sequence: TGTGCCAGCAGCTACAAGCCGGACGGCTCTGGAAACACCATATATTTT.

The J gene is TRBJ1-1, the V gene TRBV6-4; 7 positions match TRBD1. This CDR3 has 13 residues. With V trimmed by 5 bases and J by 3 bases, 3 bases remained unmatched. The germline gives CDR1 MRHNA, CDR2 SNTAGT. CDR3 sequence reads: CASSRDSHTEAFF. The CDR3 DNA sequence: TGTGCCAGCAGTCGGGACAGTCACACTGAAGCTTTCTTT.

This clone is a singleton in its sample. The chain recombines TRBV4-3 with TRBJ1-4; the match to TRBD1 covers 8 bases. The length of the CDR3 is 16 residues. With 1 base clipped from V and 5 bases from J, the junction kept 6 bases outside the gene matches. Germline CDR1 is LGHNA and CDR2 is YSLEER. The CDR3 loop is CASSQGTRDRNEKLFF. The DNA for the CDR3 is TGCGCCAGCAGCCAAGGAACCCGGGACAGGAATGAAAAACTGTTTTTT.

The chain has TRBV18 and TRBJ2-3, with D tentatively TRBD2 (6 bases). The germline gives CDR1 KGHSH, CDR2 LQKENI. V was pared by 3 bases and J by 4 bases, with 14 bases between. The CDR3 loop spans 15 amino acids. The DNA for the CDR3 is TGTGCCAGCTCACCGGAGGGATTCCGTTCAGATACGCAGTATTTT. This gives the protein CASSPEGFRSDTQYF.

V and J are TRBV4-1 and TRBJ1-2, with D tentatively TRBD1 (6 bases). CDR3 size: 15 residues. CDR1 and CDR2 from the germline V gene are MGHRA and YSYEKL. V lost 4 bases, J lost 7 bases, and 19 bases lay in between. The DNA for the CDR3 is TGCGCCAGCAGCCCCCGTACAGGGCCCGTTAGTGGCTACACCTTC. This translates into CASSPRTGPVSGYTF.

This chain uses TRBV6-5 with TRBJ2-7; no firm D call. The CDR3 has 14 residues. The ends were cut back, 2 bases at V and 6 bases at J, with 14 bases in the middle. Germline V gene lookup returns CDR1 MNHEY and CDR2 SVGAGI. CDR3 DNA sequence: TGTGCCAGCAGTTACCGGCAGGCCACCTCCGAGCAGTACTTC. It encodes CASSYRQATSEQYF.

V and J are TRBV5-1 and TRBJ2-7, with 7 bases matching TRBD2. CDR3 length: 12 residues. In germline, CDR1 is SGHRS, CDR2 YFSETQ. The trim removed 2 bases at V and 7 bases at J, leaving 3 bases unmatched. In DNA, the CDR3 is TGCGCCAGCAGCTTACAGCGGGAAGAGCAGTACTTC. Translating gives CASSLQREEQYF.

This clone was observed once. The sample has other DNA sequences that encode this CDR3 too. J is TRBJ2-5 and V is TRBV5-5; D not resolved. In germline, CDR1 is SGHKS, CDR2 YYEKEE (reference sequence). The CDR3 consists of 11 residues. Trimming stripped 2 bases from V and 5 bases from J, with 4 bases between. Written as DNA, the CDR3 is TGTGCCAGCAGCTTAGTTGAGACCCAGTACTTC. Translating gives CASSLVETQYF. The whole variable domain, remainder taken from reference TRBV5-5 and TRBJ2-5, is DAGVTQSPTHLIKTRGQQVTLRCSPISGHKSVSWYQQVLGQGPQFIFQYYEKEERGRGNFPDRFSARQFPNYSSELNVNALLLGDSALYLCASSLVETQYFGPGTRLLVL.

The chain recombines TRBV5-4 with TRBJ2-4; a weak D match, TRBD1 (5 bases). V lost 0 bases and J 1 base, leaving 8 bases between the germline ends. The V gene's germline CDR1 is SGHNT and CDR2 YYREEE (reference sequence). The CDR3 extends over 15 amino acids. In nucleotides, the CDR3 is TGTGCCAGCAGCTTGGCCTCAGGGGCCAAAAACATTCAGTACTTC. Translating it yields CASSLASGAKNIQYF.

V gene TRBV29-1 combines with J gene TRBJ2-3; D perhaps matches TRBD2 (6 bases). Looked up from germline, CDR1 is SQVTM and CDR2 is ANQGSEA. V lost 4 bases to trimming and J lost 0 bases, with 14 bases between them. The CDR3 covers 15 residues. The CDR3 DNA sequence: TGCAGCGTTGTTGGGGGGAGCACTAGCACAGATACGCAGTATTTT. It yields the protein CSVVGGSTSTDTQYF.

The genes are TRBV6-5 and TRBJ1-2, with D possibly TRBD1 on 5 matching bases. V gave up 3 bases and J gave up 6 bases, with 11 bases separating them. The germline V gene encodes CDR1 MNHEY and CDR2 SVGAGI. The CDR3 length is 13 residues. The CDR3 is CASSYNGDHGYTF. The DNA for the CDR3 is TGTGCCAGCAGTTATAACGGGGACCATGGCTACACCTTC.

DNA for the CDR3: TGTGCCAGTAGTATGAGGGACAGGGCCCTTCTTTTCTCTGGGGCCAACGTCCTGACTTTC. It codes for CASSMRDRALLFSGANVLTF. This rearrangement joins TRBV19 to TRBJ2-6; 9 nucleotides agree with TRBD1. This CDR3 is 20 amino acids long. V gave up 3 bases and J gave up 0 bases; unmatched junction bases: 12. Looked up from germline, CDR1 is LNHDA and CDR2 is SQIVND (reference sequence).